This T cell receptor beta chain was sequenced in a study of CD8 T cells in ankylosing spondylitis. This clonotype was seen ten or more times. Its target is not known. The CDR3 is made up of 14 amino acids. Germline V gene lookup returns CDR1 LNHNV and CDR2 YYDKDF (reference sequence). The germline V and J ends were trimmed by 0 bases and 8 bases, with 11 bases remaining between them. Broader study findings: Disease-associated clones were reportedly significantly overrepresented in matched ankylosing spondylitis synovial fluid. Earlier work had already found some motif variants in reactive arthritis synovial fluid and blood. Apparently characteristic of ankylosing spondylitis blood was a TCR beta motif (roughly eight highly homologous variants).

TCRdb reanalysed the 5' RACE reads using MiXCR and keeps one entry per CDR3 protein. The data hold about 33,000 distinct CDR3 sequences, with 11% observed a single time. The sequence derives from a male donor with ankylosing spondylitis. Sequencing was performed on synovial fluid, either unsorted or a sorted T cell fraction (not recorded which). This sequence joins TRBV15 and TRBJ2-4; a possible D gene is TRBD1 (5 bases). CDR3 nucleotides: TGTGCCACCAGCAGAGAACGAAGGGGTTACATTCAGTACTTC. Translated: CATSRERRGYIQYF.